The rows below give T cell receptor beta chains drawn from one sample of a study of identifying expanded T cells in peripheral blood. The table came from immunoSEQ multiplex PCR; TCRdb's copy has only in-frame clones and leaves some out. This table has 120,000 or so clones, 75% to 90% appearing once. Specimen: blood. The receptors originated from a person aged 18 to 69 in good health. CDR3s include the opening cysteine and the closing phenylalanine or tryptophan. A D gene is named only where the DNA matches it firmly. Where a row states a size, it is once, few, many or the class of an expanded clone; other rows omit it.

clone_size	d_call	v_call	j_call	cdr3_nt	cdr3_aa
-	-	TRBV7-8	TRBJ2-7	TGTGCCAGCAGCGGAAGGGTGTCCGACGAGCAGTACTTC	CASSGRVSDEQYF
-	-	TRBV10-3	TRBJ1-2	TGTGCCATCAGTGCCTTTCGAACAGTCTATGGCTACACCTTC	CAISAFRTVYGYTF
-	-	TRBV5-1	TRBJ2-5	TGCGCCAGCAGCCGTCTAGGGGGGTTTGGTGGCCAAGAGACCCAGTACTTC	CASSRLGGFGGQETQYF
-	-	TRBV18	TRBJ2-7	TGTGCCAGCTCACCGACTTCAGGGAGCTACGAGCAGTACTTC	CASSPTSGSYEQYF
-	-	TRBV9	TRBJ1-2	TGTGCCAGCAAGGCGGCGAGGGGTAACTATGGCTACACCTTC	CASKAARGNYGYTF
-	-	TRBV4-1	TRBJ1-1	TGCGCCAGCAGCCCTTTTTGGAACACTGAAGCTTTCTTT	CASSPFWNTEAFF
-	-	TRBV7-9	TRBJ1-3	TGTGCCAGCAGCTTTGATCGCACCTCTGGAAACACCATATATTTT	CASSFDRTSGNTIYF
-	-	TRBV7-2	TRBJ2-7	TGTGCCAGCAGCTTAGGACCCGACCGGACCTACGAGCAGTACTTC	CASSLGPDRTYEQYF
many	-	TRBV5-4	TRBJ2-5	TGTGCCAGCAGCTTGCAAGGGGCCGGGGAGACCCAGTACTTC	CASSLQGAGETQYF
-	-	TRBV10-1	TRBJ1-6	TGCGCCAGCAGAGGAGACGAGGACAATTCACCCCTCCACTTT	CASRGDEDNSPLHF
-	-	TRBV7-2	TRBJ2-7	TGTGCCAGCAGCTTAGTCCGGGAGACCTACGAGCAGTACTTC	CASSLVRETYEQYF
-	-	TRBV6-5	TRBJ1-1	TGTGCCAGCAGTTACATCACAGGGCCCACTGAAGCTTTCTTT	CASSYITGPTEAFF
-	TRBD2	TRBV5-4	TRBJ2-3	TGTGCCAGCAGCTTGGACCTAGCGGGGGGCACAGATACGCAGTATTTT	CASSLDLAGGTDTQYF
-	-	TRBV6-6	TRBJ1-5	TGTGCCAGCAGGTCCGGGAGGTGGAATCAGCCCCAGCATTTT	CASRSGRWNQPQHF
-	-	TRBV18	TRBJ1-2	TGTGCCAGCTCACCACGTGGGGGAGATGGCTACACCTTC	CASSPRGGDGYTF
-	-	TRBV6-5	TRBJ2-1	TGTGCCAGCAGTTCCGACGCAAGCTCCTACAATGAGCAGTTCTTC	CASSSDASSYNEQFF
-	TRBD1	TRBV19	TRBJ1-1	TGTGCCAGTAGTCCGTGGGACAGAGAGGCTTTCTTT	CASSPWDREAFF
-	-	TRBV18	TRBJ1-2	TGTGCCAGCTCACCTCCCTCACAGGTTGGCTACACCTTC	CASSPPSQVGYTF
-	TRBD2	TRBV10-1	TRBJ2-3	TGCGCCAGCAGTGATAATTTGCCTAGCGGAAGGATCACAGATACGCAGTATTTT	CASSDNLPSGRITDTQYF
-	-	TRBV15	TRBJ1-1	TGTGCCACCAGCGAATCCAAAGAGAAAGCTTTCTTT	CATSESKEKAFF